This paragraph reports one T cell receptor beta chain. What it binds is not known. Germline V lookup: CDR1 KGHSH, CDR2 LQKENI. There are 15 residues in the CDR3. Rearranged V-D-J TRB sequences were amplified with a mixed TRB-A/B primer pool. TCRdb called the multiplex PCR reads again in MiXCR, with one record for every CDR3 protein. The table shows fewer than 3,000 distinct CDR3 sequences, with 35% to 50% occurring only once. This sample was taken from a study of T cell repertoires in aging, cancer and after chemotherapy. About the research overall: About 8.9 million TCR reads made up the full dataset.

Findings and caveats of the study: Compared with age-matched healthy donors, untreated hematological or solid cancer patients showed higher blood TCR clonality. The repertoire data cannot show anything about immunological memory following chemotherapy. Median generation probability rose over the chemotherapy interval in each cancer cohort, suggesting rebound thymic output.

The template was genomic DNA from peripheral blood, not RNA. Sequenced sample: blood. The receptor's source is a human donor with a solid tumor. This sequence joins TRBV18 and TRBJ2-2, with a possible D match to TRBD1 (6 bases). The DNA matches TRBJ1-6 better at its end, which makes the J call doubtful. CDR3 loop: CASSPLTGGNSPLHF. The DNA of the CDR3 is TGTGCCAGCTCACCACTGACAGGCGGTAATTCACCCCTCCACTTT.